This T cell receptor beta chain derives from a study of T-cell reconstitution after alpha-beta-depleted transplantation in children (TCRdb year 2016). Regarding the complete study: Using TCR repertoire profiling, the study followed T-cell immune reconstitution in a quantitative way in children after TCRalphabeta/CD19-depleted allogeneic hematopoietic cell transplantation.

For this clonotype: Its antigen is currently not known. Within one base of it there is no much larger clone, and no base qualities were kept.

V is clipped by 0 bases and J by 5 bases, and the sequence between their germline boundaries is 11 bases long. CDR1 SGHTA and CDR2 FQGNSA are derived from the germline V gene. Reading from cysteine to phenylalanine, the CDR3 counts 15 amino acids. The retained sequence is limited to the CDR3, 45 bases, with the frame set at the first base. Sample treatment or condition, as interpreted from the label and publication: allogeneic hematopoietic cell transplantation with graft depleted of TCRalphabeta T cells and CD19 B cells. The transplant recipients were children given TCRalphabeta/CD19-depleted allogeneic hematopoietic cell grafts. Study-wide findings and limitations: In some patients, the high TCRbeta diversity seen at day 60 was put down to recipient T cells and intrathymic progenitors that had survived conditioning. Hyperexpanded clone frequencies declined over subsequent months; after one year, T-cell counts and TCRbeta diversity were mostly attributed to newly produced T cells. Apparently early alphabetaT-cell count recovery about two months after transplant reportedly relied on only several hundred rapidly expanded clones derived from non-depleted graft cells.

The library came from PCR. Sequencing used an Illumina HiSeq 2500. TCR library preparation used molecular barcoding, with unique molecular identifiers applied to normalize quantification of the TCRbeta repertoire. TCRdb reran the public reads through fastp at Q25 and MiXCR, keeping productive beta chains. Rows matching on CDR3 protein sequence are summarized as one entry with the most common DNA and genes. Counted in this sample were hundreds of thousands of distinct CDR3 sequences; around 13% of them appeared once. The ten largest clones represent around 0.76% of the sample. This receptor was obtained from a girl aged 2 to 9 with congenital amegakaryocytic thrombocytopenia, due to receive a stem cell transplant. The sequence joins TRBV7-2 to TRBJ1-5; the D gene cannot be named for sure. The sequences come from PBMCs, collected before TCRalphabeta/CD19-depleted stem cell transplant. The sequence in DNA is TGTGCCAGCAGCTTAGCAGGGTTCTCTTATCAGCCCCAGCATTTT. Its protein is CASSLAGFSYQPQHF. The variable domain in full, with residues beyond the CDR3 obtained from the reference TRBV7-2 and TRBJ1-5 genes, is GAGVSQSPSNKVTEKGKDVELRCDPISGHTALYWYRQSLGQGLEFLIYFQGNSAPDKSGLPSDRFSAERTGGSVSTLTIQRTQQEDSAVYLCASSLAGFSYQPQHFGDGTRLSIL.